This T cell receptor (beta chain) was retrieved from a study of CD8 T cells in ankylosing spondylitis. The CDR3 contains 11 residues. Germline V gene lookup returns CDR1 GTSNPN and CDR2 SVGIG (reference sequence). To note about this clonotype: No antigen is known for it. The junction departs from germline at one end; a sequencing error may be responsible.

Overall study results and limits: Disease-linked clones displayed a CD8+ phenotype and appeared relatively rarely in peripheral blood.

TCRdb re-called the 5' RACE reads through MiXCR, storing one row per CDR3 protein. The repertoire has approximately 90,000 distinct CDR3 sequences, 7.5% to 9% of them found once; the top ten carry about 9.6%. The sequence derives from a male donor with ankylosing spondylitis or in good health (not recorded which). This chain links TRBV30 with TRBJ2-1; TRBD1 agrees at 7 bases. The specimen sequenced was blood, either unsorted or a sorted T cell fraction (not recorded which). The CDR3: CAWSAGGLSIF. The CDR3 nucleotides read TGTGCCTGGAGTGCAGGGGGTTTAAGCATCTTC.